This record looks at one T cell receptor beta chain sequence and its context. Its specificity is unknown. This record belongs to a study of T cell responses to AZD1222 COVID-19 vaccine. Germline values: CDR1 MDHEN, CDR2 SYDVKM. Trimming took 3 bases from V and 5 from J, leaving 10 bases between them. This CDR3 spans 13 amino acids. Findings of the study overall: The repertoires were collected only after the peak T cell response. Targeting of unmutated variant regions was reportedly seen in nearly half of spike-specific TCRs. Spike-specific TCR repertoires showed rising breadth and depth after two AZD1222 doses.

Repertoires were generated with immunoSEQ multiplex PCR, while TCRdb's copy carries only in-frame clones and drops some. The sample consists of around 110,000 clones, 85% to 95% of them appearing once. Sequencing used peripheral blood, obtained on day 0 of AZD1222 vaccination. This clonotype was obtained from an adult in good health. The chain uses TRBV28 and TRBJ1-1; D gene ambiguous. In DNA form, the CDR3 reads TGTGCCAGCAGTTTTGTTCCTAGTACTGAAGCTTTCTTT. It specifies CASSFVPSTEAFF. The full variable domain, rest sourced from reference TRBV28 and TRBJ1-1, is DVKVTQSSRYLVKRTGEKVFLECVQDMDHENMFWYRQDPGLGLRLIYFSYDVKMKEKGDIPEGYSVSREKKERFSLILESASTNQTSMYLCASSFVPSTEAFFGQGTRLTVV.